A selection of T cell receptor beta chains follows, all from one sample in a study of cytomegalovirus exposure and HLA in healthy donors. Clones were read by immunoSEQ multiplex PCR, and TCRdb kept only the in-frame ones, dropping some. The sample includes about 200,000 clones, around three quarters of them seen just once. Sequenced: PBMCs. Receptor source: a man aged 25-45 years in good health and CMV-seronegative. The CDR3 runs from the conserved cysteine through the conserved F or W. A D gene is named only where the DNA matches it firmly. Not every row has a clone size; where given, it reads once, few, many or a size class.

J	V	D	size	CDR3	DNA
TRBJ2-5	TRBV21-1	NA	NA	CASSKLASGLQETQYF	TGTGCCAGCAGCAAACTGGCTAGCGGGCTGCAAGAGACCCAGTACTTC
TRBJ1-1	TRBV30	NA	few	CAWSPTRETFF	TGTGCCTGGAGCCCGACCCGGGAAACTTTCTTT
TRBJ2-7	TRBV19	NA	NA	CASMGTAYEQYF	TGTGCCAGTATGGGCACCGCGTACGAGCAGTACTTC
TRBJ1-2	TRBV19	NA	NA	CASSSAVEGYGYTF	TGTGCCAGTAGTTCGGCGGTAGAAGGCTATGGCTACACCTTC
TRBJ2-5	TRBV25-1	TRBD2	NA	CASSEGSGRLEETQYF	TGTGCCAGCAGTGAAGGTAGCGGGAGGCTCGAAGAGACCCAGTACTTC
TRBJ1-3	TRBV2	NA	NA	CASRDRGGSGNTIYF	TGTGCCAGCAGGGACCGAGGGGGTTCTGGAAACACCATATATTTT
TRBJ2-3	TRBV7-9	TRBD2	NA	CASASGNTDTQYF	TGTGCCAGCGCTAGCGGGAACACAGATACGCAGTATTTT
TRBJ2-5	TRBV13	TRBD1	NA	CASSITGAPETQYF	TGTGCCAGCAGCATTACAGGGGCCCCAGAGACCCAGTACTTC
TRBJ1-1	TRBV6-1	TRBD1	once	CASSEARGPGRSNTEAFF	TGTGCCAGCAGTGAAGCCAGGGGGCCCGGCAGGTCCAACACTGAAGCTTTCTTT
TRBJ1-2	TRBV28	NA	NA	CASEGGSNYGYTF	TGTGCCAGTGAAGGCGGGAGTAACTATGGCTACACCTTC
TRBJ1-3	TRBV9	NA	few	CASSVDGGASGNTIYF	TGTGCCAGCAGCGTAGATGGGGGGGCCTCTGGAAACACCATATATTTT
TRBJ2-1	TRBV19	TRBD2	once	CASSIEAGRLYNEQFF	TGTGCCAGTAGTATAGAAGCGGGACGGCTTTACAATGAGCAGTTCTTC
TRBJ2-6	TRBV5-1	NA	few	CASSLVDRLQSGANVLTF	TGCGCCAGCAGCTTGGTGGACAGACTTCAGTCTGGGGCCAACGTCCTGACTTTC
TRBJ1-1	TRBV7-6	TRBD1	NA	CASSSYRDRGLAEAFF	TGTGCCAGCAGCTCTTACCGGGACAGGGGCTTAGCTGAAGCTTTCTTT
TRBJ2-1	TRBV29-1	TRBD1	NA	CSVTLGQGYNEQFF	TGCAGCGTCACACTCGGACAGGGCTACAATGAGCAGTTCTTC
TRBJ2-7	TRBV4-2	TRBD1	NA	CASSPGGYEQYF	TGTGCCAGCAGCCCAGGGGGCTACGAGCAGTACTTC
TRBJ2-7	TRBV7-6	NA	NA	CASSPLQGRSYEQYF	TGTGCCAGCAGCCCCCTCCAGGGGCGCTCCTACGAGCAGTACTTC
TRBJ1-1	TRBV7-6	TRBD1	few	CASSLGQGAGFTEAFF	TGTGCCAGCAGCCTGGGACAGGGGGCAGGTTTTACTGAAGCTTTCTTT
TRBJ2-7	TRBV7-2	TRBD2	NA	CASSWRGGSYEQYF	TGTGCCAGCAGCTGGCGGGGGGGGTCCTACGAGCAGTACTTC
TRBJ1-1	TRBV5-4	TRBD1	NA	CASIVGQGTNTEAFF	TGTGCCAGCATCGTCGGACAGGGGACGAACACTGAAGCTTTCTTT
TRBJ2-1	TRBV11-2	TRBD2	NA	CASSLGLALNEQFF	TGTGCCAGCAGCCTGGGACTAGCGTTGAATGAGCAGTTCTTC
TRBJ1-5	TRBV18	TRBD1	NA	CASSEGDRGNQPQHF	TGTGCCAGCTCAGAAGGGGACAGGGGGAATCAGCCCCAGCATTTT
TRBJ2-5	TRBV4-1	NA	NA	CASSQDAGSGFKTQYF	TGCGCCAGCAGCCAAGATGCGGGGAGCGGGTTTAAGACCCAGTACTTC
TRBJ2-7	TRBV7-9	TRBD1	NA	CASSSTGQGTEQYF	TGTGCCAGCAGCTCCACCGGACAGGGCACCGAGCAGTACTTC
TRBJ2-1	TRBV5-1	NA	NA	CASTLGAGIRAYNEQFF	TGCGCCAGCACCCTTGGGGCGGGGATACGGGCCTACAATGAGCAGTTCTTC
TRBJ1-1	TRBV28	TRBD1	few	CASSFITTGAEAFF	TGTGCCAGCAGTTTCATCACGACAGGGGCTGAAGCTTTCTTT
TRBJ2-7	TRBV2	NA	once	CASSGPTDSRSYEQYF	TGTGCCAGCAGTGGCCCCACGGACTCCCGCTCCTACGAGCAGTACTTC
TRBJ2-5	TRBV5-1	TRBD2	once	CASSFERGETQYF	TGCGCCAGCAGCTTCGAGCGGGGGGAGACCCAGTACTTC
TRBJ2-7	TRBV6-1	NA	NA	CASSGSSSKGYEQYF	TGTGCCAGCAGCGGGTCCTCCTCCAAAGGCTACGAGCAGTACTTC
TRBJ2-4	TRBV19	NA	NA	CASSIKRDIAKNIQYF	TGTGCCAGTAGTATCAAGCGGGACATAGCCAAAAACATTCAGTACTTC
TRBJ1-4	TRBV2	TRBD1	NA	CASSRDSKSEKLFF	TGTGCCAGCAGCCGGGACAGCAAGAGCGAAAAACTGTTTTTT
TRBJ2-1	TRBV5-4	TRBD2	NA	CASGSGSSYNEQFF	TGTGCCAGCGGAAGCGGGAGCTCCTACAATGAGCAGTTCTTC
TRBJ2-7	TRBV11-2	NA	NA	CASSLGPRVEQYF	TGTGCCAGCAGCTTAGGCCCCAGGGTCGAGCAGTACTTC
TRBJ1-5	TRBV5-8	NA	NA	CASNTVSGVAYSNQPQHF	TGTGCCAGCAATACAGTTTCAGGGGTAGCTTATAGCAATCAGCCCCAGCATTTT
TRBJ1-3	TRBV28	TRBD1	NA	CASSPSTGQGYNRNTIYF	TGTGCCAGCAGTCCCTCCACGGGACAGGGGTATAACAGAAACACCATATATTTT
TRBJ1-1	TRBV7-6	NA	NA	CASSPDPGKNTEAFF	TGTGCCAGCAGCCCAGACCCAGGGAAGAACACTGAAGCTTTCTTT
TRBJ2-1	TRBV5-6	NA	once	CASSLVQGYNEQFF	TGTGCCAGCAGCTTGGTTCAGGGATACAATGAGCAGTTCTTC
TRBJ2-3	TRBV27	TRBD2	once	CASRGTSGRAVEYTQYF	TGTGCCAGCAGGGGGACTAGCGGGAGGGCCGTCGAGTATACGCAGTATTTT
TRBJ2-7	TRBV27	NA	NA	CASSEQGVPGGYEQYF	TGTGCCAGCAGTGAACAGGGGGTACCGGGGGGCTACGAGCAGTACTTC
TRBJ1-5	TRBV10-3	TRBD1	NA	CAISEPSGGFHSNQPQHF	TGTGCCATCAGTGAGCCCTCAGGGGGGTTCCATAGCAATCAGCCCCAGCATTTT
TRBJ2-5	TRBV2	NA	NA	CASRTVLQETQYF	TGTGCCAGCAGAACGGTACTACAAGAGACCCAGTACTTC
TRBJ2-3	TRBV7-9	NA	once	CASSLVTVPDTQYF	TGTGCCAGCAGCTTAGTTACGGTCCCAGATACGCAGTATTTT
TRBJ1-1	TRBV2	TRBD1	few	CASRDRVNTEAFF	TGTGCCAGCCGGGACAGGGTGAACACTGAAGCTTTCTTT
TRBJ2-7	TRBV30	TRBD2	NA	CAFAGLAAYEQYF	TGTGCATTCGCGGGACTAGCGGCTTACGAGCAGTACTTC
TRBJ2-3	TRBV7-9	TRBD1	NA	CASSVGQGANTQYF	TGTGCCAGCAGCGTAGGACAGGGGGCAAATACGCAGTATTTT
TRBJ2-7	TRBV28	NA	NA	CASRPQGLGNEQYF	TGTGCCAGCAGACCCCAGGGACTGGGGAACGAGCAGTACTTC
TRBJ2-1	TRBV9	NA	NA	CASSVGGSYNEQFF	TGTGCCAGCAGCGTCGGCGGCTCCTACAATGAGCAGTTCTTC
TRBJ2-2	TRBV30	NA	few	CAWSSLSNTGELFF	TGTGCCTGGAGCTCACTATCGAACACCGGGGAGCTGTTTTTT
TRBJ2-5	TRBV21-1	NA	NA	CASSKERKTQETQYF	TGTGCCAGCAGCAAAGAGAGGAAAACCCAAGAGACCCAGTACTTC
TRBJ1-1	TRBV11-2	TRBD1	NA	CASGGTGVGQAFF	TGTGCCAGCGGGGGAACAGGGGTAGGTCAGGCTTTCTTT
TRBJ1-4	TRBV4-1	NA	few	CASSQVSEKLFF	TGCGCCAGCAGCCAAGTCAGTGAAAAACTGTTTTTT
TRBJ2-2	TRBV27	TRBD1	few	CASTFRTGGNTGELFF	TGTGCCAGCACGTTTCGGACAGGGGGAAACACCGGGGAGCTGTTTTTT
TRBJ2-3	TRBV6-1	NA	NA	CASSEATGLTDTQYF	TGTGCCAGCAGTGAAGCTACAGGGCTCACAGATACGCAGTATTTT
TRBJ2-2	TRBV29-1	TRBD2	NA	CSVLSGRGNTGELFF	TGCAGCGTCCTCAGCGGGAGGGGGAACACCGGGGAGCTGTTTTTT
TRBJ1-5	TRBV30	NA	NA	CAWSPKGLTGLQPQHF	TGTGCCTGGAGTCCCAAAGGGCTCACAGGGTTGCAGCCCCAGCATTTT
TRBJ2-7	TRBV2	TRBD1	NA	CATQVDRGSYEQYF	TGTGCCACACAAGTCGACAGGGGGTCCTACGAGCAGTACTTC